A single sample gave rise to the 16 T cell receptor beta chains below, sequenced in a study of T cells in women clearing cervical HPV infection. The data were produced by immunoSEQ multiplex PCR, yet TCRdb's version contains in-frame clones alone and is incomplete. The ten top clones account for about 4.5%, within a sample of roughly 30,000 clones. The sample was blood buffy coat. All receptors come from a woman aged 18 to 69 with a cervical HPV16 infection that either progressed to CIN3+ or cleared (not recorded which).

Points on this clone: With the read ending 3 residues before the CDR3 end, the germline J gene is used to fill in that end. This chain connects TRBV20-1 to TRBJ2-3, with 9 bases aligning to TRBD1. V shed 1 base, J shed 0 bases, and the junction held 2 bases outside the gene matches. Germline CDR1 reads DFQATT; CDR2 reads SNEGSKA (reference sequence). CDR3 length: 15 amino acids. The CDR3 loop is CSARGQGGSTDTQYF. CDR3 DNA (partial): TGCAGTGCTAGAGGACAGGGGGGCAGCACAGATACG.

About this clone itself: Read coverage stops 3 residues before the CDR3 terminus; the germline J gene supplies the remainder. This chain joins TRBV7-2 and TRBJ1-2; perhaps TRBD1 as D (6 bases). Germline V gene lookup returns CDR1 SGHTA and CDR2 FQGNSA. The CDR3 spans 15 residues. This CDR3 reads CASSRLALRGDTYTF. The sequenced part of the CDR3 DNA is TGTGCCAGCAGTCGACTAGCCCTAAGGGGGGATACC.

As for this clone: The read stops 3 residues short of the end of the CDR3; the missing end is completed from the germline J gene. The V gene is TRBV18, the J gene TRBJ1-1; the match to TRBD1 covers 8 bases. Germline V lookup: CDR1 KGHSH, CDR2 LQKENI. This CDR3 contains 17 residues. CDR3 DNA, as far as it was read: TGTGCCAGCTCACCGCCGACACAGGGGGGTAGCGGGAGCGTA. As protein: CASSPPTQGGSGSV. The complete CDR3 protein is CASSPPTQGGSGSVAFF.

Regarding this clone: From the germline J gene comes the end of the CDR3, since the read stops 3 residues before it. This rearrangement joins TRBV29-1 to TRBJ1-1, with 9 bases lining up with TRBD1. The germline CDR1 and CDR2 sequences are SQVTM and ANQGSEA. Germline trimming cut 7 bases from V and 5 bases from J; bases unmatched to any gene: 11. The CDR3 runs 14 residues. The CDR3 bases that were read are TGCAGCGCGGTTCAGACAGGGGGGCAAACTGAA. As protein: CSAVQTGGQTE. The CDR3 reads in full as CSAVQTGGQTEAFF.

CDR3: CASRPTGGPHTEAFF. Incomplete CDR3 DNA: TGTGCCAGTAGGCCGACAGGGGGTCCCCACACTGAA. The V and J genes are TRBV19 and TRBJ1-1, with TRBD1 matching over 9 bases. The read halts 3 residues ahead of the CDR3 end, with the missing end drawn from the germline J gene. V dropped 6 bases and J dropped 3; count of bases not matched to a gene: 8. CDR1 is LNHDA, CDR2 SQIVND, per germline (reference sequence). The CDR3 runs 15 residues.

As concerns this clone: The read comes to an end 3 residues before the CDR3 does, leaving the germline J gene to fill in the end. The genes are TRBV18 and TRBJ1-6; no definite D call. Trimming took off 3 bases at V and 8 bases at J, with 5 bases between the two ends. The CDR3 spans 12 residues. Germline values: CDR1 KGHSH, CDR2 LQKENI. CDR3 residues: CASSPSYSPLHF. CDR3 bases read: TGTGCCAGCTCACCCAGTTATTCACCC.

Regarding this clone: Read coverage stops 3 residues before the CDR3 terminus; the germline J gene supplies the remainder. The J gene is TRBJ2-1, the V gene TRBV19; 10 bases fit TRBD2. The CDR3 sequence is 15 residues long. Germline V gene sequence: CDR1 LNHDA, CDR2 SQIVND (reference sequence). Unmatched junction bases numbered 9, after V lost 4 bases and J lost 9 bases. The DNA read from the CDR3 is TGTGCCAGTAGTACCTCTAGCGGGAGTTTCAGTGAG. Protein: CASSTSSGSFSE. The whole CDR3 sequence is CASSTSSGSFSEQFF.

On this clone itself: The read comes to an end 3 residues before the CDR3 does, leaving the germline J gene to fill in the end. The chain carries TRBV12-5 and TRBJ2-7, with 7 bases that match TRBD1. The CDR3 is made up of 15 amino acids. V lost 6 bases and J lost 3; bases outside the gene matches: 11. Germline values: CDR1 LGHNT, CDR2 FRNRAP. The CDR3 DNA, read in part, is TGTGCTAGTGGACTTTACAGGGGCTTCCTCTACGAG. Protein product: CASGLYRGFLYE. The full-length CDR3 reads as CASGLYRGFLYEQYF.

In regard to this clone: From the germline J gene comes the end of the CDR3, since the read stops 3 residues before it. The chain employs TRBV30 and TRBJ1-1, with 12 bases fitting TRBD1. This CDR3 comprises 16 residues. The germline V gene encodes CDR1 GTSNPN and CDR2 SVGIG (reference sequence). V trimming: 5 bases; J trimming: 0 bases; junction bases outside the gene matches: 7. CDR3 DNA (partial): TGTGCCTGGGGGAGGGACAGGGGGCGTATGAACACTGAA. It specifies CAWGRDRGRMNTE. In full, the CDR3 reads CAWGRDRGRMNTEAFF.

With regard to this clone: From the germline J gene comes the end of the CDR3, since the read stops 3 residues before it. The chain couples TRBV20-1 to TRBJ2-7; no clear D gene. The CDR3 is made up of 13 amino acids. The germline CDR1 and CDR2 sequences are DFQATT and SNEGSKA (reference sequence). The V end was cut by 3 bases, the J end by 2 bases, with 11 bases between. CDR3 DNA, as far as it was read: TGCAGTGCTAGTTGGGTTACTACCTACGAG. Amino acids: CSASWVTTYE. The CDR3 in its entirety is CSASWVTTYEQYF.

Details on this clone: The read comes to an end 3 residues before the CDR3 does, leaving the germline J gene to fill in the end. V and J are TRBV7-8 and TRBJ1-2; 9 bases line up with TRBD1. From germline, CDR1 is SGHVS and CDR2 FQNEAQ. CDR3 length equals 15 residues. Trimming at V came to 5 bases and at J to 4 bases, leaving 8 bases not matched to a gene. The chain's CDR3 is CASSTRGQGGYGYTF. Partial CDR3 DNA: TGTGCCAGCAGCACCCGGGGACAGGGAGGCTATGGC. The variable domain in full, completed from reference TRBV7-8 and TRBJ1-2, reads GAGVSQSPRYKVAKRGQDVALRCDPISGHVSLFWYQQALGQGPEFLTYFQNEAQLDKSGLPSDRFFAERPEGSVSTLKIQRTQQEDSAVYLCASSTRGQGGYGYTFGSGTRLTVV.

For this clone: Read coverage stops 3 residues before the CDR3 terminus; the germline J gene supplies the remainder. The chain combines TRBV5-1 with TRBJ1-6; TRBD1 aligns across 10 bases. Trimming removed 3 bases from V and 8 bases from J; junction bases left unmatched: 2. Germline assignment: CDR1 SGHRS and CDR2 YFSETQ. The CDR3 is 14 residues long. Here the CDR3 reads CASSSDRGDSPLHF. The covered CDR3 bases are TGCGCCAGCAGCTCGGACAGGGGGGATTCACCC. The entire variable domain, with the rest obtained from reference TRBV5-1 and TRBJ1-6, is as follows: KAGVTQTPRYLIKTRGQQVTLSCSPISGHRSVSWYQQTPGQGLQFLFEYFSETQRNKGNFPGRFSGRQFSNSRSEMNVSTLELGDSALYLCASSSDRGDSPLHFGNGTRLTVT.

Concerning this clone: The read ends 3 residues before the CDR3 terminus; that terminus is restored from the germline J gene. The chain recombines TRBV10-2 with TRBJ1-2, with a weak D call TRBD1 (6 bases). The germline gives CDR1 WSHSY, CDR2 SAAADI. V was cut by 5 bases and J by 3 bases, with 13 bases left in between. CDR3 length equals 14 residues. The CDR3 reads CASSSGAGDYGYTF. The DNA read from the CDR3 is TGCGCCAGCAGTTCAGGGGCCGGTGACTATGGC.

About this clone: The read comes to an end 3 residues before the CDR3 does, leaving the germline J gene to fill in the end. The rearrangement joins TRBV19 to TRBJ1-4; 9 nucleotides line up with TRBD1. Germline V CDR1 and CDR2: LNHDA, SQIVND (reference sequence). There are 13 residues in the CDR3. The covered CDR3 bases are TGTGCCAGTAAGGGACAGGGACATTCACCA. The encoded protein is CASKGQGHSP. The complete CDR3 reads CASKGQGHSPLFF.

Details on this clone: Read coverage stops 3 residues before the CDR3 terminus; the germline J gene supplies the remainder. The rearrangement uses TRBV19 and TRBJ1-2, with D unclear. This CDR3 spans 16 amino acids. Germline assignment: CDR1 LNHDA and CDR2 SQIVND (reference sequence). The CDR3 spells CASSRRSTQSTDTYTF. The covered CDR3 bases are TGTGCCAGTAGTAGACGATCGACACAAAGTACAGATACC.

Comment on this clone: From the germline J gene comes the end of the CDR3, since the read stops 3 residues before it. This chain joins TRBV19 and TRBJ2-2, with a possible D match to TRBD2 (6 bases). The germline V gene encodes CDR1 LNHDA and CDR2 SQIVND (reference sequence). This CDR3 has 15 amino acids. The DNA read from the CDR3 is TGTGCCAGTAGTATCGGGGGAGTAACTAATGAAAAG. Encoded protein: CASSIGGVTNEK. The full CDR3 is CASSIGGVTNEKLFF.